The present T cell receptor (beta chain) was sequenced within a study of T-cell reconstitution after alpha-beta-depleted transplantation in children. General study findings and limits: Alpha-beta T cells about two months after transplant reportedly derived from several hundred expanded graft clones. Elevated TCRbeta diversity at day 60 was traced, in some patients, to surviving recipient T cells and thymic progenitors. One year after transplant, T-cell counts and diversity came mostly from newly produced T cells.

This clonotype was detected ten times or more. Its antigen is undetermined. The V gene's germline CDR1 is DFQATT and CDR2 SNEGSKA (reference sequence). V dropped 4 bases and J dropped 3 bases, with 19 bases sitting between them. This CDR3 has 15 residues. During its preparation, the TCRbeta library received unique molecular identifiers. TCRdb redid the calling of the PCR reads with MiXCR, one entry per CDR3 protein. The data show some 300,000 distinct CDR3 sequences, roughly 8.2% seen once. The rearrangement joins TRBV20-1 to TRBJ2-7; D is perhaps TRBD2 (6 bases). This clonotype was obtained from a female patient between 2 and 15 years old who had a stem cell transplant for Fanconi anemia, so the T cells may come from the graft donor. Sequenced material: peripheral blood, taken 360 days after TCRalphabeta/CD19-depleted stem cell transplant. The chain's CDR3 is CSAKDAREPFYEQYF. The CDR3 DNA follows: TGCAGTGCTAAGGACGCGCGGGAACCCTTCTACGAGCAGTACTTC.